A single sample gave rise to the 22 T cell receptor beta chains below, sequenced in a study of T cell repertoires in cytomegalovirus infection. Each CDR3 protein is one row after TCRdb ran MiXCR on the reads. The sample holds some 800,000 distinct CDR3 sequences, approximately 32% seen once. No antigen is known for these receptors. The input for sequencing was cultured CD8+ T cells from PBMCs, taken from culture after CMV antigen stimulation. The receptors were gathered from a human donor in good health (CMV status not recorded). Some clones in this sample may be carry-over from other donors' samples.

The CDR3 DNA reads as TGTGCCAGCAGCCGAGAGGGGGGCGACGGGAGGTTCTTC. This gives the protein CASSREGGDGRFF. This rearrangement joins TRBV13 to TRBJ2-1; D is possibly TRBD1 or TRBD2 (6 bases each). Per the germline V gene, CDR1 is PRHDT and CDR2 is FYEKMQ (reference sequence). Between the trimmed V and J ends, which lost 5 bases and 15 bases, there was a span of 20 bases. The CDR3 loop spans 13 amino acids.

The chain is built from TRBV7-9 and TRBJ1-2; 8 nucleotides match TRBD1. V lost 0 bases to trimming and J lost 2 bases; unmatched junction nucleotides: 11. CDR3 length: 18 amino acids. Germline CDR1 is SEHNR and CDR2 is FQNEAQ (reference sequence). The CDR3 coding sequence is TGTGCCAGCAGCTTAGCGTTGAGGCAGGGGGCGACGAACTATGGCTACACCTTC. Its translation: CASSLALRQGATNYGYTF. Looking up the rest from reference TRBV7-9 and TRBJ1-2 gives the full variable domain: DTGVSQNPRHKITKRGQNVTFRCDPISEHNRLYWYRQTLGQGPEFLTYFQNEAQLEKSRLLSDRFSAERPKGSFSTLEIQRTEQGDSAMYLCASSLALRQGATNYGYTFGSGTRLTVV.

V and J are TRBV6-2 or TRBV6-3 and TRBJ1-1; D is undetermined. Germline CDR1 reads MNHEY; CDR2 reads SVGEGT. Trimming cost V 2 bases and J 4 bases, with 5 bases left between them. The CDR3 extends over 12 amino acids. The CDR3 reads CASSYLFTEAFF. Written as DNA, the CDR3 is TGTGCCAGCAGTTACCTGTTCACTGAAGCTTTCTTT.

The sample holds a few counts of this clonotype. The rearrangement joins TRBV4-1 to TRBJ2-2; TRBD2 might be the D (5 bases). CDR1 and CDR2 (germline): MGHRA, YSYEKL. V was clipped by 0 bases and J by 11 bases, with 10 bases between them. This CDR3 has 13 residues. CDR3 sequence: CASSQDRAGELFF. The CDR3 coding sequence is TGCGCCAGCAGCCAAGATCGGGCGGGTGAGCTGTTTTTT.

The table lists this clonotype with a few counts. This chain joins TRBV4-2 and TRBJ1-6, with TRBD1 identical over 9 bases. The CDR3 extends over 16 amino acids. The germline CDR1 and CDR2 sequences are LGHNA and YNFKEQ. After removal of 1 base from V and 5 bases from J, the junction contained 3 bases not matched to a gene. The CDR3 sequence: CASSQVGQGHNSPLHF. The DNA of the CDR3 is TGTGCCAGCAGCCAAGTGGGACAGGGCCATAATTCACCCCTCCACTTT.

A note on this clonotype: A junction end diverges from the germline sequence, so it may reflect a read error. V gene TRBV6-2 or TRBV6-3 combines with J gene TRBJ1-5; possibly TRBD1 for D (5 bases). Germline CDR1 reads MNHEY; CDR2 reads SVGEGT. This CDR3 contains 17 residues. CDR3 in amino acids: CANSTTPLRGVHQPQHF. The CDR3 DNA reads TGTGCCAACAGTACCACGCCTCTCCGGGGGGTACATCAGCCCCAGCATTTT.

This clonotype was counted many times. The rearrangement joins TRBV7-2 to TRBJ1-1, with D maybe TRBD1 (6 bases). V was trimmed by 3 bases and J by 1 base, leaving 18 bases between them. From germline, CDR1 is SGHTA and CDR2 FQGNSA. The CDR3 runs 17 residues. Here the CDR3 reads CASSLVGGVGRNTEAFF. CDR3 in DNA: TGTGCCAGCAGCTTGGTAGGGGGGGTCGGCCGGAACACTGAAGCTTTCTTT. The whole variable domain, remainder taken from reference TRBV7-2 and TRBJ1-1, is GAGVSQSPSNKVTEKGKDVELRCDPISGHTALYWYRQSLGQGLEFLIYFQGNSAPDKSGLPSDRFSAERTGGSVSTLTIQRTQQEDSAVYLCASSLVGGVGRNTEAFFGQGTRLTVV.

Written as DNA, the CDR3 is TGCGCCAGCAGTCCGGAGGTGACAGGGAGCACAGATACGCAGTATTTT. Translating gives CASSPEVTGSTDTQYF. The rearrangement links TRBV4-3 to TRBJ2-3; the match to TRBD1 covers 7 bases. CDR3 length equals 16 residues. Germline V gene data show CDR1 as LGHNA and CDR2 as YSLEER. V trimming: 6 bases; J trimming: 0 bases; junction bases outside the gene matches: 9.

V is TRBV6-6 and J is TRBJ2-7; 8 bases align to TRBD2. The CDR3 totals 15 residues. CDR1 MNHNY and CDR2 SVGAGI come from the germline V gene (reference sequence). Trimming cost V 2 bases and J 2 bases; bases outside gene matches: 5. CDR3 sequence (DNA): TGTGCCAGCAGTTACCCGCGGGGGGAAACCTACGAGCAGTACTTC. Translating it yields CASSYPRGETYEQYF.

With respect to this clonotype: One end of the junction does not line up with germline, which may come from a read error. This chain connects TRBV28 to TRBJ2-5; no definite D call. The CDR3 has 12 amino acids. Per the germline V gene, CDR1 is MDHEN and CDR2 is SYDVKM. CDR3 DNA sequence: TGTGTCAGCAGCCTATTTAAAGAGACCCAGTACTTC. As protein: CVSSLFKETQYF.

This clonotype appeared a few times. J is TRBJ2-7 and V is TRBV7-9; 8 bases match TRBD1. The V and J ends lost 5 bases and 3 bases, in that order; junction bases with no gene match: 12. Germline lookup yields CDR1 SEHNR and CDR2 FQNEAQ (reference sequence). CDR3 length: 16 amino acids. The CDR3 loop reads CASSHPTDRAGYEQYF. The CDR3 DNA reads TGTGCCAGCAGCCACCCGACGGACAGGGCCGGCTACGAGCAGTACTTC.

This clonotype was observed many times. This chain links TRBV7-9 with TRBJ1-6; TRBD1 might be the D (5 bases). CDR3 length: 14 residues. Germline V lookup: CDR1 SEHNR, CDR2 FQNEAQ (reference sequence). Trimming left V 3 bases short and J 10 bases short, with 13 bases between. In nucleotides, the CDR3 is TGTGCCAGCAGCTTCACTGCAGGGATCTCACCCCTCCACTTT. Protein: CASSFTAGISPLHF.

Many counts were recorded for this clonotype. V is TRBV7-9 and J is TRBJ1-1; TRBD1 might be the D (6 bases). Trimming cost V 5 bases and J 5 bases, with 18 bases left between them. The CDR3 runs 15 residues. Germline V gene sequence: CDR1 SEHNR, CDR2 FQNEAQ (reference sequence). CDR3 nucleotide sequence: TGTGCCAGCAGCCACGAATCAGGGGTGGGTACTGAAGCTTTCTTT. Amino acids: CASSHESGVGTEAFF.

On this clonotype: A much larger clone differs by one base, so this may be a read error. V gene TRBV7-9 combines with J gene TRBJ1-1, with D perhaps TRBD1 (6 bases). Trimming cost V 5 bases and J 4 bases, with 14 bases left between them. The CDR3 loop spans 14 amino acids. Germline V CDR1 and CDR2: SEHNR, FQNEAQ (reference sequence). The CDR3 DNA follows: TGTGCCAGCAGCAACCGGGACACGGCCACTGAAGCTTTCTTT. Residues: CASSNRDTATEAFF.

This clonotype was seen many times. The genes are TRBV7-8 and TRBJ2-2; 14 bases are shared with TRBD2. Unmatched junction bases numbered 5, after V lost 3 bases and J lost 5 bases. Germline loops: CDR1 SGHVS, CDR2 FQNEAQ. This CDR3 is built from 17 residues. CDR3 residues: CASSFRLAGGLTGELFF. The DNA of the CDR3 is TGTGCCAGCAGCTTCCGACTAGCGGGGGGGTTAACCGGGGAGCTGTTTTTT.

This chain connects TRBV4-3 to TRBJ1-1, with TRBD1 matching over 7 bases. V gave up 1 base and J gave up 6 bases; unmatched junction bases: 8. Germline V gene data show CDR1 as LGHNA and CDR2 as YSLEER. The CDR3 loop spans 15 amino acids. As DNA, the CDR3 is TGCGCCAGCAGCCAAGGCCTCACAGGGGCGGCTGAAGCTTTCTTT. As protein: CASSQGLTGAAEAFF.

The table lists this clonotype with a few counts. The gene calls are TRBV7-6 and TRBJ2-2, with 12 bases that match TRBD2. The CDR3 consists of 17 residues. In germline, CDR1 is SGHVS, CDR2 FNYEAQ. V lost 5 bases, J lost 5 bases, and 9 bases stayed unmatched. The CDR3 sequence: CASSPTSGGTVTGELFF. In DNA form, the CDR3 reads TGTGCCAGCAGCCCCACTAGCGGGGGGACAGTAACCGGGGAGCTGTTTTTT.

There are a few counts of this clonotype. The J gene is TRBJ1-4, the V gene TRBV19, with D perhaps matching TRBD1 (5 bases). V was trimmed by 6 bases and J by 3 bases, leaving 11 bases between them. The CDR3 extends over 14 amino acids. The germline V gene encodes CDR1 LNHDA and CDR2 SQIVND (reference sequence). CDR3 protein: CASRNPGPNEKLFF. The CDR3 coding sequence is TGTGCCAGTAGGAATCCGGGGCCTAATGAAAAACTGTTTTTT.

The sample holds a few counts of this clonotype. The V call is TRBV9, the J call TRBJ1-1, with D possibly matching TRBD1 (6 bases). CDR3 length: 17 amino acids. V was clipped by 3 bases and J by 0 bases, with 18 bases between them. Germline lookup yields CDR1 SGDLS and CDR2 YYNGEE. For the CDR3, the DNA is TGTGCCAGCAGCGAGGTGCCCCGGGACATCGTGAACACTGAAGCTTTCTTT. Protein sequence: CASSEVPRDIVNTEAFF.

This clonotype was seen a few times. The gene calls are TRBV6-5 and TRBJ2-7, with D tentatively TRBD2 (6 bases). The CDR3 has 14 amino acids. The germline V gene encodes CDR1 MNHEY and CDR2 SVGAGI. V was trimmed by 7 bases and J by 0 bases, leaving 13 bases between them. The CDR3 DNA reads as TGTGCCAGCATGGCGGGGCTGTACTCCTACGAGCAGTACTTC. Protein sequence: CASMAGLYSYEQYF.

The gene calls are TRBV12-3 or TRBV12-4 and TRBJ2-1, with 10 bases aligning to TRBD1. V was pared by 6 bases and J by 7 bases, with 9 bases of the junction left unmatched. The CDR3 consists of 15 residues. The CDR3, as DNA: TGTGCCAGCAGCCCCGGTGACAGGGGGCGGAATGAGCAGTTCTTC. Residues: CASSPGDRGRNEQFF.

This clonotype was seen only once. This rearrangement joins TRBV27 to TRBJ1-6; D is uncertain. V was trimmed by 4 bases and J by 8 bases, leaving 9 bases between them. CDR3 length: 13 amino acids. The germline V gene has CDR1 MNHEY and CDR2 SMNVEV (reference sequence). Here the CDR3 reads CASSSWDYSPLHF. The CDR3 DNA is TGTGCCAGCAGTTCATGGGATTATTCACCCCTCCACTTT.